This T cell receptor beta chain originates from a study of CD8+CD57+ T cells in acquired aplastic anemia. About the study: Mean DNA quantity obtained from sorted CD4+ and CD8+ cells was about 3 ug. Read counts for CD4+ cells (from healthy donors) averaged around 11 million. General observations from the study: Patients and controls had CD8+ Simpson's diversity values that were not significantly distinct. Almost 30 shared CD8+ CDR3s appeared highly expressed within patients' immunodominant clones.

Comments on this clonotype: Its antigen is as yet unknown.

TCR beta VDJ combinations and CDR3 sequences were profiled from genomic DNA. From the reads, TCRdb called clonotypes with MiXCR, one entry per CDR3 protein. The repertoire holds about 420,000 distinct CDR3 sequences, with about two thirds as singletons. Sequencing used sorted CD4+, CD8+, or CD8+CD57+ T cells (not recorded which) from PBMCs. The clonotype was recovered from a human donor in good health, serving as a control.

The CDR3 DNA is TGTGCCAGCAGCAGGGGGTTAGGAAACACCACTTATTTT. Protein sequence: CASSRGLGNTTYF. The V and J genes are TRBV25-1 and TRBJ1-3, with 7 bases aligning to TRBD1. CDR1 and CDR2 from the germline V gene are MGHDK and SYGVNS. The CDR3 has 13 residues. V trimming: 6 bases; J trimming: 16 bases; junction bases outside the gene matches: 15.